These 10 T cell receptor beta chains were sequenced from one sample in a study of vaccination effects on CD4 cells after COVID-19. Viral peptide pools were used in the ViraFEST assay to expand antigen-specific CD4+ T cells, and sequencing came afterward. Following 10 days of culture, CD4+ T cells were isolated. Convalescent patients had PCR-confirmed SARS-CoV-2 infection between March and December 2020. Antigens for these TCRs are unknown. Generated by immunoSEQ multiplex PCR, the TCRdb table keeps only in-frame clones and is missing some. Found here are more than 45,000 clones, about 77% of them singletons; the top ten hold about 5%. The sequenced sample was CD4+ T cells from PBMCs cultured with HIV peptides, obtained before COVID-19 vaccination. As for subset: HIV-1 Nef peptide pool negative control/reference culture. These receptor sequences come from a human donor who had a prior SARS-CoV-2 infection.

The rearrangement links TRBV30 to TRBJ2-5; perhaps TRBD2 as D (5 bases). V shed 3 bases and J shed 2 bases, with 10 bases lying between them. Per the germline V gene, CDR1 is GTSNPN and CDR2 is SVGIG (reference sequence). The CDR3 loop spans 13 amino acids. CDR3 residues: CAWSVAYQETQYF. In nucleotides, the CDR3 is TGTGCCTGGAGCGTAGCGTATCAAGAGACCCAGTACTTC.

This rearrangement joins TRBV5-6 to TRBJ2-5; D is uncertain. Germline CDR1 is SGHDT and CDR2 is YYEEEE. Trimming shortened V by 1 base and J by 1 base, and 8 bases separated the two germline ends. The CDR3 length is 14 residues. CDR3 bases: TGTGCCAGCAGCTTGACCGGCACCCAAGAGACCCAGTACTTC. Translating gives CASSLTGTQETQYF.

V usage is TRBV7-9 and J usage is TRBJ2-6; 8 bases agree with TRBD1. The CDR3 runs to 18 residues. Germline CDR1 SEHNR, CDR2 FQNEAQ (reference sequence). Trimming at V came to 4 bases and at J to 5 bases, leaving 13 bases not matched to a gene. CDR3 sequence (DNA): TGTGCCAGCAGCTCCCCCCGGGCAGGGGGCTCGAGGGCCAACGTCCTGACTTTC. It is translated as CASSSPRAGGSRANVLTF.

V is TRBV28 and J is TRBJ2-4, with 8 bases aligning to TRBD1. CDR1 and CDR2 from the germline V gene are MDHEN and SYDVKM. This CDR3 contains 18 residues. Germline trimming cut 6 bases from V and 3 bases from J; bases unmatched to any gene: 16. Written as DNA, the CDR3 is TGTGCCAGCAGGCCCGGGACAGGCTGGGTGTCTGGCAAAAACATTCAGTACTTC. It codes for CASRPGTGWVSGKNIQYF.

The gene calls are TRBV10-3 and TRBJ1-4; D remains unclear. Germline CDR1 is ENHRY and CDR2 is SYGVKD. This CDR3 is 15 amino acids long. The V and J ends lost 3 bases and 8 bases respectively, with 16 bases between them. CDR3 sequence: CAISDFIGWKEKLFF. The CDR3 nucleotides read TGTGCCATCAGTGATTTTATAGGGTGGAAAGAAAAACTGTTTTTT.

The V and J genes are TRBV5-1 and TRBJ2-1, with 13 bases lining up with TRBD2. The germline gives CDR1 SGHRS, CDR2 YFSETQ. The CDR3 extends over 16 amino acids. The trim removed 3 bases at V and 6 bases at J, leaving 6 bases unmatched. The CDR3, as DNA: TGCGCCAGCAGCTATGAACTAGCGGGAGGGGCCAATGAGCAGTTCTTC. As protein: CASSYELAGGANEQFF.

This chain joins TRBV19 and TRBJ1-2; D is perhaps TRBD1 (6 bases). Per the germline V gene, CDR1 is LNHDA and CDR2 is SQIVND (reference sequence). V lost 9 bases and J lost 8, with 25 bases in between. The CDR3 extends over 15 amino acids. CDR3 loop: CASTPGGHTPRGYTF. The CDR3 DNA is TGTGCCAGCACACCCGGGGGACACACCCCGCGGGGCTACACCTTC.

This clone was recorded once. This chain uses TRBV6-1 with TRBJ1-2, with a weak D call TRBD1 (5 bases). Germline CDR1 is MNHNS and CDR2 is SASEGT. The V and J ends lost 2 bases and 4 bases respectively, with 11 bases between them. The CDR3 spans 14 residues. The CDR3 region is CASSELGRGYGYTF. The DNA of the CDR3 is TGTGCCAGCAGTGAACTGGGGCGCGGCTATGGCTACACCTTC.

This clone was seen a handful of times. The chain has TRBV27 and TRBJ2-3; D may be TRBD2 (6 bases). V was trimmed by 6 bases and J by 0 bases, leaving 16 bases between them. Germline loops: CDR1 MNHEY, CDR2 SMNVEV (reference sequence). The CDR3 is 16 amino acids. The CDR3 DNA is TGTGCCAGCAGATACATGGGGGGTGATAGCACAGATACGCAGTATTTT. It translates to CASRYMGGDSTDTQYF.

The chain has TRBV5-1 and TRBJ1-1, with TRBD1 as a possible D gene (5 bases). The CDR3 covers 16 residues. Germline CDR1 and CDR2: SGHRS and YFSETQ. V was clipped by 0 bases and J by 5 bases, with 17 bases between them. CDR3 sequence reads: CASSLAGKAGWTEAFF. DNA for the CDR3: TGCGCCAGCAGCTTGGCCGGTAAGGCAGGGTGGACTGAAGCTTTCTTT.